Each of the 29 T cell receptor beta chains below was sequenced from the same sample in a study of T cell responses to AZD1222 COVID-19 vaccine (dated by TCRdb to about 2021). Libraries were made using the immunoSEQ multiplex PCR assay. TCRdb's version of the immuneACCESS table is confined to in-frame rearrangements and falls short of the full clone set. An unresolved V gene accounts for under half of the shortfall where checked; the remainder is of unknown origin. The sample table lists more than 95,000 clones, 88% of them with a count of one. The leading ten clones occupy approximately 3.4% of the sample. The sample's time point, from its label and the paper: about 28 days (+/-7) after the second vaccine dose. The sequences come from peripheral blood, collected 28 days after the second AZD1222 dose. All receptors come from an adult who received the AZD1222 COVID-19 vaccine.

The V call is TRBV27, the J call TRBJ2-1; D gene ambiguous. This CDR3 spans 14 amino acids. Germline values: CDR1 MNHEY, CDR2 SMNVEV (reference sequence). V lost 2 bases to trimming and J lost 6 bases, with 11 bases between them. The CDR3 protein is CASSLNRPSNEQFF. The CDR3, as DNA: TGTGCCAGCAGTTTAAACCGGCCAAGCAATGAGCAGTTCTTC.

The V call is TRBV7-2, the J call TRBJ2-1; D is undetermined. V was clipped by 1 base and J by 10 bases, with 11 bases between them. The CDR3 totals 13 residues. Germline loops: CDR1 SGHTA, CDR2 FQGNSA. The CDR3 loop is CASSLEGPIEQFF. For the CDR3, the DNA is TGTGCCAGCAGCTTAGAGGGTCCGATAGAGCAGTTCTTC. Together with reference TRBV7-2 and TRBJ2-1, the CDR3 gives the full variable domain: GAGVSQSPSNKVTEKGKDVELRCDPISGHTALYWYRQSLGQGLEFLIYFQGNSAPDKSGLPSDRFSAERTGGSVSTLTIQRTQQEDSAVYLCASSLEGPIEQFFGPGTRLTVL.

The rearrangement uses TRBV11-2 and TRBJ1-1, with TRBD1 identical over 10 bases. Germline V gene data show CDR1 as SGHAT and CDR2 as FQNNGV. J was trimmed by 13 bases and V by 0 bases; bases with no gene match: 14. This CDR3 is built from 16 residues. The CDR3 loop is CASSLDRGTGAVYGFF. The CDR3 nucleotides read TGTGCCAGCAGCTTAGATAGGGGGACAGGGGCCGTTTACGGTTTCTTT. The entire variable domain, with the rest obtained from reference TRBV11-2 and TRBJ1-1, is as follows: EAGVAQSPRYKIIEKRQSVAFWCNPISGHATLYWYQQILGQGPKLLIQFQNNGVVDDSQLPKDRFSAERLKGVDSTLKIQPAKLEDSAVYLCASSLDRGTGAVYGFFGQGTRLTVV.

The DNA for the CDR3 is TGCGCCAGCAGCCTCTCAACAGGGGGACTCACAGATACGCAGTATTTT. Amino acid sequence: CASSLSTGGLTDTQYF. The chain links TRBV4-1 to TRBJ2-3; 8 nucleotides match TRBD1. Unmatched junction bases numbered 8, after V lost 4 bases and J lost 2 bases. The germline gives CDR1 MGHRA, CDR2 YSYEKL. This CDR3 is built from 16 residues.

The V and J genes are TRBV7-8 and TRBJ2-7; D is possibly TRBD2 (6 bases). Germline V CDR1 and CDR2: SGHVS, FQNEAQ. This CDR3 is 15 amino acids long. The V end lost 1 base, the J end lost 2 bases, and 12 bases lay between the germline ends. CDR3 sequence: CASSLGGGEPYEQYF. In DNA, the CDR3 is TGTGCCAGCAGCTTAGGTGGAGGGGAACCCTACGAGCAGTACTTC.

The gene calls are TRBV28 and TRBJ2-3; 9 nucleotides agree with TRBD1. Germline loops: CDR1 MDHEN, CDR2 SYDVKM. There are 17 residues in the CDR3. J lost 7 bases, V lost 6 bases, and 17 bases had no gene match. Written as DNA, the CDR3 is TGTGCCAGCAGCTCCTCCATCACAGGGGGCGGTTTGAATACGCAGTATTTT. As protein: CASSSSITGGGLNTQYF.

V usage is TRBV2 and J usage is TRBJ1-6; TRBD1 aligns across 7 bases. The V gene end was trimmed by 9 bases and the J gene end by 0 bases; junction bases not matched to a gene: 5. The CDR3 is 15 amino acids. The germline CDR1 and CDR2 sequences are SNHLY and FYNNEI. The CDR3 sequence is CASGQESSYNSPLHF. CDR3 coding DNA: TGTGCCAGTGGACAGGAAAGCTCCTATAATTCACCCCTCCACTTT.

V is TRBV15 and J is TRBJ1-5; D not resolved. The V gene's germline CDR1 is LNHNV and CDR2 YYDKDF (reference sequence). This CDR3 has 12 amino acids. The V gene lost 2 bases and the J gene lost 6 bases, with 5 bases spanning the gap. In DNA form, the CDR3 reads TGTGCCACCAGCAGAATCGCTCAGCCCCAGCATTTT. It translates to CATSRIAQPQHF.

The J gene is TRBJ1-2, the V gene TRBV7-3, with TRBD1 as a possible D gene (5 bases). V lost 7 bases to trimming and J lost 5 bases, with 20 bases between them. CDR1 SGHTA and CDR2 FQGTGA come from the germline V gene. This CDR3 is built from 15 residues. In DNA, the CDR3 is TGTGCCAGCATCGGGACCGGTGACAGACTTTATGGCTACACCTTC. Translation gives CASIGTGDRLYGYTF.

The chain employs TRBV7-2 and TRBJ1-5; TRBD1 might be the D (5 bases). V lost 5 bases and J lost 6, with 11 bases in between. The CDR3 extends over 13 amino acids. CDR1 is SGHTA, CDR2 FQGNSA, per germline. In DNA, the CDR3 is TGTGCCAGCAGCAACAGGACGGGTCAGCCCCAGCATTTT. This codes for CASSNRTGQPQHF.

The J gene is TRBJ2-2, the V gene TRBV9; the D gene is possibly TRBD1 (5 bases). V lost 0 bases and J 4 bases, leaving 13 bases between the germline ends. There are 16 residues in the CDR3. Per germline, CDR1 SGDLS and CDR2 YYNGEE. This CDR3 reads CASSVGEGASTGELFF. For the CDR3, the DNA is TGTGCCAGCAGCGTAGGCGAAGGGGCTTCCACCGGGGAGCTGTTTTTT.

The CDR3 DNA reads as TGTGCCAGCAGCATCCCTGGGGCAGGGGTAGGCTACGAGCAGTACTTC. This codes for CASSIPGAGVGYEQYF. The genes are TRBV6-2 or TRBV6-3 and TRBJ2-7, with D perhaps matching TRBD1 (6 bases). This CDR3 has 16 residues. Germline V lookup: CDR1 MNHEY, CDR2 SVGEGT. Trimming cost V 6 bases and J 3 bases, with 21 bases left between them.

This rearrangement joins TRBV5-4 to TRBJ1-4; D is undetermined. The CDR3 is made up of 14 amino acids. Trimming removed 0 bases at V and 5 bases at J, with 8 bases between. Germline V gives CDR1 SGHNT, CDR2 YYREEE (reference sequence). In nucleotides, the CDR3 is TGTGCCAGCAGCTTGGGGGTGAGCAATGAAAAACTGTTTTTT. It specifies CASSLGVSNEKLFF.

In this sample, this clone turned up once. V is TRBV24-1 and J is TRBJ1-3, with TRBD1 matching over 7 bases. CDR1 is KGHDR and CDR2 is SFDVKD in the germline V gene. V lost 2 bases and J lost 0; bases outside the gene matches: 3. There are 16 residues in the CDR3. The CDR3 DNA reads as TGTGCCACCAGTGATTCCCGACAGGGCTCTGGAAACACCATATATTTT. Its protein product is CATSDSRQGSGNTIYF.

The chain has TRBV24-1 and TRBJ2-3; D might be TRBD2 (6 bases). Germline CDR1 is KGHDR and CDR2 is SFDVKD. The V and J ends lost 3 bases and 4 bases respectively, with 13 bases between them. CDR3 length: 15 residues. The CDR3 nucleotides read TGTGCCACCAGTGATCGCAGGGAGGCTCCAGATACGCAGTATTTT. Encoded protein: CATSDRREAPDTQYF.

This chain joins TRBV9 and TRBJ1-3, with D unresolved. The V gene's germline CDR1 is SGDLS and CDR2 YYNGEE. Between the trimmed V and J ends, which lost 0 bases and 1 base, there was a span of 2 bases. This CDR3 has 13 residues. DNA of the CDR3: TGTGCCAGCAGCGTAGAATCTGGAAACACCATATATTTT. Its protein product is CASSVESGNTIYF.

This chain uses TRBV5-1 with TRBJ1-6; D possibly corresponds to TRBD1 (5 bases). The germline V and J ends were trimmed by 1 base and 7 bases, with 12 bases remaining between them. Germline-derived CDR1 and CDR2 are SGHRS and YFSETQ. This CDR3 is built from 15 residues. In DNA form, the CDR3 reads TGCGCCAGCAGCTTGCCCGGGACGGTGAATTCACCCCTCCACTTT. Residues: CASSLPGTVNSPLHF.

Within the sample, this clone is medium-sized. V is TRBV5-4 and J is TRBJ2-7; no reliable D call. The CDR3 covers 12 residues. CDR1 SGHNT and CDR2 YYREEE come from the germline V gene (reference sequence). V gave up 0 bases and J gave up 5 bases, with 6 bases separating them. CDR3 residues: CASSLDRNEQYF. The CDR3 DNA sequence: TGTGCCAGCAGCTTGGATAGGAACGAGCAGTACTTC.

The CDR3: CASRVVGNTEAFF. The CDR3 region has the DNA TGTGCCAGTAGGGTAGTCGGGAACACTGAAGCTTTCTTT. The chain joins TRBV19 to TRBJ1-1; D not resolved. The V end was cut by 6 bases, the J end by 1 base, with 9 bases between. This CDR3 comprises 13 residues. The germline V gene has CDR1 LNHDA and CDR2 SQIVND (reference sequence).

V is TRBV5-1 and J is TRBJ1-1; the D gene is possibly TRBD1 (5 bases). Germline values: CDR1 SGHRS, CDR2 YFSETQ. Trimming shortened V by 4 bases and J by 3 bases, and 19 bases separated the two germline ends. The CDR3 is 16 residues long. CDR3 coding DNA: TGCGCCAGCAGCCCCCATCGATCGGGGGTTGACACTGAAGCTTTCTTT. As protein: CASSPHRSGVDTEAFF.

The rearrangement links TRBV7-9 to TRBJ1-1; no clear D. The CDR3 contains 14 residues. V lost 1 base and J lost 3, with 9 bases in between. In germline, CDR1 is SEHNR, CDR2 FQNEAQ (reference sequence). The CDR3, as DNA: TGTGCCAGCAGCTTAGGGAGTGGGGACACTGAAGCTTTCTTT. As protein: CASSLGSGDTEAFF.

V gene TRBV6-2 or TRBV6-3 combines with J gene TRBJ2-7; the match to TRBD2 covers 11 bases. After removal of 5 bases from V and 4 bases from J, the junction contained 13 bases not matched to a gene. CDR3 length: 17 amino acids. The germline V gene encodes CDR1 MNHEY and CDR2 SVGEGT. This CDR3 reads CASSPRGGTSGNYEQYF. The CDR3 DNA reads as TGTGCCAGCAGTCCCAGGGGGGGGACTAGCGGAAATTACGAGCAGTACTTC.

This clone was detected only once. The rearrangement joins TRBV9 to TRBJ2-1; the match to TRBD2 covers 9 bases. This CDR3 region has 17 residues. Per germline, CDR1 SGDLS and CDR2 YYNGEE. Losses at the gene ends were 2 bases for V and 8 bases for J; bases not matched to a gene: 14. The CDR3: CASSVPGGGRAEDEQFF. The DNA of the CDR3 is TGTGCCAGCAGCGTCCCGGGGGGCGGGAGGGCCGAGGATGAGCAGTTCTTC.

The V and J genes are TRBV12-3 or TRBV12-4 and TRBJ2-7, with 7 bases aligning to TRBD2. The CDR3 has 13 residues. V trimming: 6 bases; J trimming: 2 bases; junction bases outside the gene matches: 4. Written as DNA, the CDR3 is TGTGCCAGCAGCGCCAGCGGGGCCTACGAGCAGTACTTC. It translates to CASSASGAYEQYF.

The rearrangement joins TRBV19 to TRBJ1-3; D might be TRBD1 (6 bases). The CDR3 has 16 residues. Germline lookup yields CDR1 LNHDA and CDR2 SQIVND (reference sequence). Trimming left V 7 bases short and J 0 bases short, with 16 bases between. The CDR3 coding sequence is TGTGCCAGTACCCGGGGGCTCCAGAGCTCTGGAAACACCATATATTTT. It specifies CASTRGLQSSGNTIYF.

The chain recombines TRBV24-1 with TRBJ2-5; the D gene is possibly TRBD1 (5 bases). In germline, CDR1 is KGHDR, CDR2 SFDVKD. With 1 base removed from V and 7 bases from J, the gap between germline ends came to 9 bases. This CDR3 is built from 13 residues. CDR3: CATSDFPRGTQYF. The DNA for the CDR3 is TGTGCCACCAGTGATTTTCCAAGGGGGACCCAGTACTTC.

The rearrangement links TRBV7-2 to TRBJ1-1; D call uncertain. The CDR3 is made up of 13 amino acids. V shed 6 bases and J shed 10 bases, with 18 bases lying between them. CDR1 SGHTA and CDR2 FQGNSA come from the germline V gene. The CDR3 loop is CASSAGLHGGAFF. For the CDR3, the DNA is TGTGCCAGCAGTGCCGGGCTTCATGGAGGAGCTTTCTTT. Variable domain in full (rest from reference TRBV7-2 and TRBJ1-1): GAGVSQSPSNKVTEKGKDVELRCDPISGHTALYWYRQSLGQGLEFLIYFQGNSAPDKSGLPSDRFSAERTGGSVSTLTIQRTQQEDSAVYLCASSAGLHGGAFFGQGTRLTVV.

The J gene is TRBJ2-3, the V gene TRBV7-2; maybe TRBD1 (6 bases). This CDR3 has 13 amino acids. V gave up 5 bases and J gave up 6 bases, with 12 bases separating them. The V gene's germline CDR1 is SGHTA and CDR2 FQGNSA. CDR3 sequence: CASSLNRADTQYF. The CDR3 DNA reads as TGTGCCAGCAGCCTAAACAGGGCGGATACGCAGTATTTT.

The chain couples TRBV2 to TRBJ1-2; 8 positions match TRBD1. This CDR3 spans 13 amino acids. Unmatched junction bases numbered 3, after V lost 6 bases and J lost 3 bases. Looked up from germline, CDR1 is SNHLY and CDR2 is FYNNEI. Written as DNA, the CDR3 is TGTGCCAGCAGAGAGGACAGGGACTATGGCTACACCTTC. This encodes CASREDRDYGYTF.